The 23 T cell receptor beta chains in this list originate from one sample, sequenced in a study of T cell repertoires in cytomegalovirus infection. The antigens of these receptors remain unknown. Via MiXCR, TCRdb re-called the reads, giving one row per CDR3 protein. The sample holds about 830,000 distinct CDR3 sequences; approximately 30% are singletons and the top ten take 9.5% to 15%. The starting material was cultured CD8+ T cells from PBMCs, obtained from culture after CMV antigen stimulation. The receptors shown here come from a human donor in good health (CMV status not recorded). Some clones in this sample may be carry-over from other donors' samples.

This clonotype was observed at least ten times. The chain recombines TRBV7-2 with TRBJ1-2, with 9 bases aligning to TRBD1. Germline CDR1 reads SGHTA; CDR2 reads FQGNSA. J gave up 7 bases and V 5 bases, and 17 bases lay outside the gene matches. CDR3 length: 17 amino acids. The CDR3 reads CASSPRTGAVVVGGYTF. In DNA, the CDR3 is TGTGCCAGCAGCCCTCGGACAGGGGCAGTGGTCGTCGGTGGCTACACCTTC.

The CDR3 reads CASSISPTVSGNTIYF. CDR3 coding DNA: TGTGCCAGTAGTATCTCCCCGACGGTCTCTGGAAACACCATATATTTT. V and J are TRBV19 and TRBJ1-3, with unresolved D. Trimming shortened V by 3 bases and J by 0 bases, and 12 bases separated the two germline ends. The CDR3 extends over 16 amino acids. Germline CDR1 reads LNHDA; CDR2 reads SQIVND (reference sequence).

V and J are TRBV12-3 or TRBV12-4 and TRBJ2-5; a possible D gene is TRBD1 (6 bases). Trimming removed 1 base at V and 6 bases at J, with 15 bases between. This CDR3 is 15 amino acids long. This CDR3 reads CASSLGIGGVQTQYF. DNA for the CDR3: TGTGCCAGCAGTTTAGGGATTGGGGGCGTCCAGACCCAGTACTTC.

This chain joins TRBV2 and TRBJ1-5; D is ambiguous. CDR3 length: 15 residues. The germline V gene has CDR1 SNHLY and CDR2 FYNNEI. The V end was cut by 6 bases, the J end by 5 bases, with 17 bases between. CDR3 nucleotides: TGTGCCAGCAGGAAAGGGCAGAACAGCCATCAGCCCCAGCATTTT. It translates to CASRKGQNSHQPQHF.

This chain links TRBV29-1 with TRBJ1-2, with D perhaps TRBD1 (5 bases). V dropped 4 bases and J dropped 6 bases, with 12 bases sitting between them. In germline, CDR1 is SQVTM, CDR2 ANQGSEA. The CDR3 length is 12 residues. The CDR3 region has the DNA TGCAGCGTTGGAGGGACCTCGCATGGCTACACCTTC. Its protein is CSVGGTSHGYTF.

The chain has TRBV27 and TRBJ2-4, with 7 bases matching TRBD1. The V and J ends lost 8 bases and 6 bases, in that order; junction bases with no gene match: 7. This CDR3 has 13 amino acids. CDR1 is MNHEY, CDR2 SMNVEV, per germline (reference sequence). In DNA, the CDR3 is TGTGCCAGCTTGAGCAGGACAGGAAACATTCAGTACTTC. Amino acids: CASLSRTGNIQYF.

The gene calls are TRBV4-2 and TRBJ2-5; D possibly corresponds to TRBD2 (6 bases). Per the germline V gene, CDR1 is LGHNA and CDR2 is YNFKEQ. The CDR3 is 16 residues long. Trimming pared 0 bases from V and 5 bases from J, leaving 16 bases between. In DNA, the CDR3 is TGTGCCAGCAGCCAAGATCAGCGGGCGAGCATGGAGACCCAGTACTTC. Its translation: CASSQDQRASMETQYF.

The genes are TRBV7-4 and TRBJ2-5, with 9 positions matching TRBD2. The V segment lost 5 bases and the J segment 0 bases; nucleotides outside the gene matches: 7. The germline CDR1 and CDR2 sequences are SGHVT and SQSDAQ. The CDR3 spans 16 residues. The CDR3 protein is CASSPSGGPYQETQYF. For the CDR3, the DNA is TGTGCCAGCAGCCCGAGCGGGGGGCCGTACCAAGAGACCCAGTACTTC.

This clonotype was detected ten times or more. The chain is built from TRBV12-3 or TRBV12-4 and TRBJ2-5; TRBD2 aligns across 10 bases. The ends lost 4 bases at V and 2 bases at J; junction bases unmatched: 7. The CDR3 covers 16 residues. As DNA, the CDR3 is TGTGCCAGCAGTTCGGGTACTAGCGGGGTTCAAGAGACCCAGTACTTC. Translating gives CASSSGTSGVQETQYF.

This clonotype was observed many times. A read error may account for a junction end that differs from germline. The CDR3 DNA follows: TGTGCTAGCAGCTTAGGCGGCCCTGGGGCCAACGTCCTGACTTTC. Protein product: CASSLGGPGANVLTF. The chain has TRBV27 and TRBJ2-6; D remains unclear. In germline, CDR1 is MNHEY, CDR2 SMNVEV (reference sequence). The CDR3 covers 15 residues.

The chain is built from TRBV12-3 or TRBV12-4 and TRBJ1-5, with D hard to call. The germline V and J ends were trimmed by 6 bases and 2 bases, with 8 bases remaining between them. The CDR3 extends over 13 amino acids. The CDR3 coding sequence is TGTGCCAGCAGGGAACTTGGCAATCAGCCCCAGCATTTT. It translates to CASRELGNQPQHF.

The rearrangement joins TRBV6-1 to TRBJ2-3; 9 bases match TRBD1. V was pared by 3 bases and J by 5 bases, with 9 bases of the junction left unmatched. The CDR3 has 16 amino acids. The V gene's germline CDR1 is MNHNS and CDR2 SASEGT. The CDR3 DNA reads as TGTGCCAGCAGTGAGGCAAGGGACAGGGTGTTAGATACGCAGTATTTT. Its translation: CASSEARDRVLDTQYF.

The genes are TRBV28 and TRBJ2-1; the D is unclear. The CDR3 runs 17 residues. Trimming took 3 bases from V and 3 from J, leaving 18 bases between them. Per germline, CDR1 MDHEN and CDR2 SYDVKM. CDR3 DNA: TGTGCCAGCAGTTTGTCTTCGGCAGACGAGTACTACAATGAGCAGTTCTTC. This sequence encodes CASSLSSADEYYNEQFF.

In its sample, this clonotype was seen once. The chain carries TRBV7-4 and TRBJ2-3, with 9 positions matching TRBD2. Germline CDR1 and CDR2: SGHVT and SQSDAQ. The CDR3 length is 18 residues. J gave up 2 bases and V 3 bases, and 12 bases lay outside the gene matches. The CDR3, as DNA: TGTGCCAGCAGCTTTCTAGCGGGGATGGGCTGGAACACAGATACGCAGTATTTT. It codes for CASSFLAGMGWNTDTQYF.

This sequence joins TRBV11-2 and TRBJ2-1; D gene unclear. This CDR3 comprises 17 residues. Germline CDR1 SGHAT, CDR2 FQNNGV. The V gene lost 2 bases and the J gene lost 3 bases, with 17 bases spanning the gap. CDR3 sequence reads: CASSLIDAPSFYNEQFF. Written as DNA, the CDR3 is TGTGCCAGCAGCTTAATTGACGCCCCCTCGTTCTACAATGAGCAGTTCTTC. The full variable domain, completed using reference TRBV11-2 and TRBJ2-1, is EAGVAQSPRYKIIEKRQSVAFWCNPISGHATLYWYQQILGQGPKLLIQFQNNGVVDDSQLPKDRFSAERLKGVDSTLKIQPAKLEDSAVYLCASSLIDAPSFYNEQFFGPGTRLTVL.

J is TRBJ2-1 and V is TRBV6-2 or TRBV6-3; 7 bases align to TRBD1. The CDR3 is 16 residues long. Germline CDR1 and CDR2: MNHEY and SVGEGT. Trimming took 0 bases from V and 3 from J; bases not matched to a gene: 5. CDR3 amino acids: CASSYSAPGGYNEQFF. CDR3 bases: TGTGCCAGCAGTTACTCCGCCCCAGGGGGCTACAATGAGCAGTTCTTC.

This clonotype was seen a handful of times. This CDR3 is CASSGRDRGTAGNQPQHF. In nucleotides, the CDR3 is TGTGCCAGCAGCGGCCGGGACAGGGGGACAGCCGGCAATCAGCCCCAGCATTTT. This chain joins TRBV9 and TRBJ1-5, with 11 positions matching TRBD1. CDR3 length: 18 residues. Unmatched junction bases numbered 10, after V lost 3 bases and J lost 2 bases. Per the germline V gene, CDR1 is SGDLS and CDR2 is YYNGEE.

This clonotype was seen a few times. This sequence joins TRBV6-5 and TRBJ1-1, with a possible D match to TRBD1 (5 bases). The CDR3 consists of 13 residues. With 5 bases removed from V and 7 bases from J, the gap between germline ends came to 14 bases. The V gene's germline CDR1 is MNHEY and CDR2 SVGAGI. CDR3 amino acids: CASSRGGWVEAFF. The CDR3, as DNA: TGTGCCAGCAGTCGGGGGGGTTGGGTTGAAGCTTTCTTT.

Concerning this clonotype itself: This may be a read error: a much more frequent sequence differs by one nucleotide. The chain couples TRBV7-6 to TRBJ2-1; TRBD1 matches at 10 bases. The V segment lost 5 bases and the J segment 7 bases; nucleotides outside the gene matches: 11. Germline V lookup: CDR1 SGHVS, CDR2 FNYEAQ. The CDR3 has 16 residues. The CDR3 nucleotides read TGTGCCAGCAGCCTAGTAGGGACAGGGGCTCTAAATGAGCAGTTCTTC. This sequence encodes CASSLVGTGALNEQFF.

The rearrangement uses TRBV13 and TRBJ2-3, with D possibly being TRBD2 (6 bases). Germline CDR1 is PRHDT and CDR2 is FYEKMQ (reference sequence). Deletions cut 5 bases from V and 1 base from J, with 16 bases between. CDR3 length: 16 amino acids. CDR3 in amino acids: CASSQAREAGTDTQYF. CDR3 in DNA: TGTGCCAGCAGCCAAGCCAGGGAGGCGGGCACAGATACGCAGTATTTT.

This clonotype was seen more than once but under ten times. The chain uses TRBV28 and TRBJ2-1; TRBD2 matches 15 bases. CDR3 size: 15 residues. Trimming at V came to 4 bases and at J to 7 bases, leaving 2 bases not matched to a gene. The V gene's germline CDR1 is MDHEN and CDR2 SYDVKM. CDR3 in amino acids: CASSSGTSGRNEQFF. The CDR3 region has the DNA TGTGCCAGCAGTTCTGGGACTAGCGGGAGGAATGAGCAGTTCTTC.

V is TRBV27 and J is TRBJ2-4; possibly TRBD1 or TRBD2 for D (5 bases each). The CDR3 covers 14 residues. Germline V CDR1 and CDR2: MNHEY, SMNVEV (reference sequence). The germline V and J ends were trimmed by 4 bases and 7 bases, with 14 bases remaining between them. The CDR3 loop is CASSYSLGENIQYF. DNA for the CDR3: TGTGCCAGCAGTTATAGCCTAGGGGAGAACATTCAGTACTTC.

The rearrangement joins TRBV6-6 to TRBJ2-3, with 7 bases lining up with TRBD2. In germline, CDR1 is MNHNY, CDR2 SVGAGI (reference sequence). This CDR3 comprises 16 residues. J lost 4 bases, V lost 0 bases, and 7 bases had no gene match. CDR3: CASSYSTQRGSDTQYF. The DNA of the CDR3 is TGTGCCAGCAGTTACTCGACCCAGCGGGGTTCAGATACGCAGTATTTT.